Sequencing of this TCR beta chain was carried out in a study of cytotoxic CD8 clonotypes in ibrutinib-treated CLL. V was pared by 5 bases and J by 0 bases, with 11 bases between. CDR1 and CDR2 from the germline V gene are LNHDA and SQIVND (reference sequence). The CDR3 is made up of 15 amino acids. Sequencing used immunoSEQ multiplex PCR; TCRdb keeps in-frame clones, though not all of them. The sample has about 24,000 clones, nearly 80% seen once; the top ten hold around 8.3%. In its sample, this clone was seen a few times. The input for sequencing was PBMCs, taken before ibrutinib treatment. This receptor was obtained from a human donor with chronic lymphocytic leukemia. The genes are TRBV19 and TRBJ1-5; no definite D call. The CDR3 DNA sequence: TGTGCCAGTAGTCCGACGGCCCATAGCAATCAGCCCCAGCATTTT. Translating gives CASSPTAHSNQPQHF.